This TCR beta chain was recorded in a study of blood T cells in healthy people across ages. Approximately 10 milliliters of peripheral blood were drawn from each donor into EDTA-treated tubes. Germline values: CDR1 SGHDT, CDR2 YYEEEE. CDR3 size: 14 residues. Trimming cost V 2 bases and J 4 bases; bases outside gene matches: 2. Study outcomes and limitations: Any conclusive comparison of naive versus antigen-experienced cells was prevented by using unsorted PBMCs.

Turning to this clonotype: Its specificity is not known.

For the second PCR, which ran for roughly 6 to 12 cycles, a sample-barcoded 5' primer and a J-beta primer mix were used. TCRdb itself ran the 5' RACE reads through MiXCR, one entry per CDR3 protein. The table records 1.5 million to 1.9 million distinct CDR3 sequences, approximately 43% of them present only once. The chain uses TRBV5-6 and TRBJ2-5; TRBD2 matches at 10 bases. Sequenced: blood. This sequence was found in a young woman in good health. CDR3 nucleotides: TGTGCCAGCAGCTTAAGCGGGAGGGTAGAGACCCAGTACTTC. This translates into CASSLSGRVETQYF.